These 8 T cell receptor beta chains were sequenced from one sample in a study of blood T cells in healthy people across ages. For the second PCR, which ran for about 6 to 11 cycles, a sample-barcoded 5' primer and a J-beta primer mix were used. From the 5' RACE reads, TCRdb called clonotypes with MiXCR, one entry per CDR3 protein. The table lists more than 900,000 distinct CDR3 sequences, around 29% of them singletons, with roughly a tenth in the top ten. This same sample was also part of a study on T cells of mothers and their children.

Sequencing was carried out using blood. The receptors stem from a woman between 40 and 55 years old in good health.

The table lists this clonotype with a few counts. The chain links TRBV15 to TRBJ2-4; 7 nucleotides agree with TRBD2. The junction had 17 bases not matched to a gene; V was cut back by 3 bases and J by 0 bases. CDR1 is LNHNV, CDR2 YYDKDF, per germline (reference sequence). The CDR3 is 20 residues long. The CDR3 protein is CATSRGLSKFTSLAKNIQYF. The CDR3 nucleotides are TGTGCCACCAGCAGGGGACTATCCAAATTCACATCGTTAGCCAAAAACATTCAGTACTTC.

On this clonotype: One junction end does not reproduce the germline sequence, and a read error may be involved. The chain couples TRBV20-1 to TRBJ1-5, with 7 bases lining up with TRBD1. The CDR3 is 13 amino acids. CDR1 and CDR2 (germline): DFQATT, SNEGSKA (reference sequence). The CDR3 region is CSAHDREHQPRHF. The DNA for the CDR3 is TGCAGTGCTCACGACAGGGAGCATCAGCCCCGGCATTTT.

This clonotype was seen a handful of times. This chain joins TRBV9 and TRBJ2-3; 10 bases line up with TRBD1. The junction had 10 bases not matched to a gene; V was cut back by 5 bases and J by 4 bases. Germline CDR1 SGDLS, CDR2 YYNGEE. The CDR3 sequence is 16 residues long. The CDR3 nucleotides read TGTGCCAGCAGTGCCCGGGGACAGGGGCTCCCAGATACGCAGTATTTT. Its protein is CASSARGQGLPDTQYF.

This chain connects TRBV4-1 to TRBJ1-2; tentative D call: TRBD1 (5 bases). The germline CDR1 and CDR2 sequences are MGHRA and YSYEKL. CDR3 size: 14 residues. Trimming took off 1 base at V and 0 bases at J, with 6 bases between the two ends. The chain's CDR3 is CASSQAGTNYGYTF. The CDR3 DNA follows: TGCGCCAGCAGCCAAGCAGGGACTAACTATGGCTACACCTTC.

Comments on this clonotype: This may come from a read error, since a much larger clone is one base off. The chain joins TRBV28 to TRBJ2-7, with 10 positions matching TRBD2. Germline V gene lookup returns CDR1 MDHEN and CDR2 SYDVKM. V lost 11 bases and J lost 1; bases outside the gene matches: 8. The CDR3 has 14 amino acids. The chain's CDR3 is CAYPTSGISYEQYF. CDR3 in DNA: TGTGCCTACCCTACTAGCGGGATTTCCTACGAGCAGTACTTC.

A few counts support this clonotype. The chain carries TRBV4-3 and TRBJ2-3; D unresolved. The V gene lost 0 bases and the J gene lost 6 bases, with 10 bases spanning the gap. From germline, CDR1 is LGHNA and CDR2 YSLEER. The CDR3 extends over 14 amino acids. The CDR3 nucleotides read TGCGCCAGCAGCCAAGATCCCCGCTGGGATACGCAGTATTTT. It is translated as CASSQDPRWDTQYF.

The chain combines TRBV4-1 with TRBJ2-7; the D is unclear. The CDR3 is 15 amino acids. Germline CDR1 reads MGHRA; CDR2 reads YSYEKL. V lost 2 bases and J 4 bases, leaving 15 bases between the germline ends. The CDR3 is CASSQPQRHPYEQYF. The CDR3 nucleotides read TGCGCCAGCAGCCAACCTCAGAGACACCCGTACGAGCAGTACTTC.

The chain links TRBV29-1 to TRBJ1-2, with D unclear. Deletions cut 6 bases from V and 8 bases from J, with 13 bases between. Looked up from germline, CDR1 is SQVTM and CDR2 is ANQGSEA. The CDR3 runs to 11 residues. The CDR3 loop is CSVTMSGGYTF. CDR3 nucleotides: TGCAGCGTCACGATGTCCGGCGGCTACACCTTC. Filled out from reference TRBV29-1 and TRBJ1-2, the complete variable domain reads SAVISQKPSRDICQRGTSLTIQCQVDSQVTMMFWYRQQPGQSLTLIATANQGSEATYESGFVIDKFPISRPNLTFSTLTVSNMSPEDSSIYLCSVTMSGGYTFGSGTRLTVV.